The present T cell receptor beta chain was sequenced within a study of blood T cells in healthy people across ages. V shed 5 bases and J shed 3 bases, with 12 bases lying between them. The V gene's germline CDR1 is LGHDT and CDR2 YNNKEL (reference sequence). CDR3 length: 14 amino acids. Through a sample-barcoded 5' primer and a J-beta primer mix, a second PCR was run for about 7 to 12 cycles. In TCRdb, the 5' RACE reads were re-called with MiXCR into one record per CDR3 protein. The sample lists over 300,000 distinct CDR3 sequences, roughly half occurring once. This clonotype showed up just a few times.

This receptor was identified in a man between 60 and 75 years old in good health. The gene calls are TRBV3-1 and TRBJ2-3, with a tentative D call TRBD2 (5 bases). Sequencing was performed on blood. The chain's CDR3 is CASSEAVWTDTQYF. In nucleotides, the CDR3 is TGTGCCAGCAGCGAAGCGGTTTGGACAGATACGCAGTATTTT.